These 22 T cell receptor beta chains were sequenced from one sample in a study of blood T cell repertoires in COVID-19 (dated by TCRdb to about 2020). The library relied on the immunoSEQ multiplex PCR assay. TCRdb provides this immuneACCESS table in a form limited to in-frame rearrangements. Some clones are lacking; in checked studies, under half of them reflect an unresolved V gene, and why the rest are absent is not known. In this sample the table shows approximately 210,000 clones, roughly 78% of which occur a single time. In total, the top ten clones hold approximately 12% of the sample. Sequencing used peripheral blood. These receptors originate from a woman aged 40-49 years with acute or convalescent COVID-19.

This clone has only a few counts. The chain recombines TRBV2 with TRBJ1-2; the D is unclear. This CDR3 spans 14 amino acids. Between the trimmed V and J ends, which lost 1 base and 4 bases, there was a span of 10 bases. Germline V gives CDR1 SNHLY, CDR2 FYNNEI. The CDR3 DNA reads as TGTGCCAGCAGTGAAGGAGGGAATCCCTATGGCTACACCTTC. It specifies CASSEGGNPYGYTF. Full variable domain (missing parts from reference TRBV2 and TRBJ1-2): EPEVTQTPSHQVTQMGQEVILRCVPISNHLYFYWYRQILGQKVEFLVSFYNNEISEKSEIFDDQFSVERPDGSNFTLKIRSTKLEDSAMYFCASSEGGNPYGYTFGSGTRLTVV.

Remarks on this clone: Other DNA sequences in the same sample also yield this CDR3. J is TRBJ2-3 and V is TRBV24-1, with 11 bases fitting TRBD1. CDR3 length equals 18 residues. Germline trimming cut 5 bases from V and 4 bases from J; bases unmatched to any gene: 13. CDR1 is KGHDR and CDR2 is SFDVKD in the germline V gene. The CDR3: CATSGYYGTGQGADTQYF. The CDR3 DNA reads as TGTGCCACCAGTGGGTACTATGGAACGGGACAGGGGGCAGATACGCAGTATTTT.

The chain is built from TRBV14 and TRBJ1-2; D ambiguous. Trimming took 1 base from V and 5 from J, leaving 14 bases between them. Germline CDR1 is SGHDN and CDR2 is FVKESK. There are 15 residues in the CDR3. The CDR3 bases are TGTGCCAGCAGCCAAGGTCAAGCGGCCTTATATGGCTACACCTTC. This gives the protein CASSQGQAALYGYTF.

This clone was detected a few times. The chain employs TRBV5-1 and TRBJ2-7; D not resolved. The CDR3 has 16 amino acids. Per the germline V gene, CDR1 is SGHRS and CDR2 is YFSETQ. With 4 bases removed from V and 0 bases from J, the gap between germline ends came to 17 bases. CDR3 loop: CASSPQPSATSYEQYF. The CDR3 DNA reads TGCGCCAGCAGCCCCCAACCATCAGCGACCTCCTACGAGCAGTACTTC. The full variable domain, in which reference TRBV5-1 and TRBJ2-7 provide the parts outside the CDR3, is KAGVTQTPRYLIKTRGQQVTLSCSPISGHRSVSWYQQTPGQGLQFLFEYFSETQRNKGNFPGRFSGRQFSNSRSEMNVSTLELGDSALYLCASSPQPSATSYEQYFGPGTRLTVT.

The V call is TRBV6-2 or TRBV6-3, the J call TRBJ1-5; the D is unclear. The CDR3 length is 17 residues. The germline V gene encodes CDR1 MNHEY and CDR2 SVGEGT. V lost 6 bases and J lost 2, with 20 bases in between. The CDR3 bases are TGTGCCAGCAGCCCTCCCGGCAGCGGACGTCGCAATCAGCCCCAGCATTTT. Amino acid sequence: CASSPPGSGRRNQPQHF.

The CDR3 protein is CASSPSRTSYEQYF. The CDR3 coding sequence is TGTGCCAGCAGTCCTAGCCGGACCTCCTACGAGCAGTACTTC. V is TRBV6-5 and J is TRBJ2-7, with a weak D call TRBD2 (5 bases). Trimming removed 5 bases from V and 0 bases from J, with 11 bases in between. The CDR3 is made up of 14 amino acids. Looked up from germline, CDR1 is MNHEY and CDR2 is SVGAGI.

The chain combines TRBV3-1 (or the pseudogene TRBV3-2) with TRBJ2-3; 11 nucleotides align to TRBD2. The CDR3 length is 16 residues. Germline CDR1 and CDR2: LGHDT and YNNKEL (reference sequence). The ends lost 1 base at V and 2 bases at J; junction bases unmatched: 2. The CDR3 sequence: CASSQVLAGDTDTQYF. The CDR3, as DNA: TGTGCCAGCAGCCAAGTACTAGCGGGGGACACAGATACGCAGTATTTT.

The gene calls are TRBV5-1 and TRBJ2-2; TRBD1 matches at 8 bases. CDR1 is SGHRS, CDR2 YFSETQ, per germline. The CDR3 spans 15 residues. V lost 3 bases, J lost 6 bases, and 7 bases stayed unmatched. The CDR3 region has the DNA TGCGCCAGCAGCTCCTATGGACAGGGTGCCGGGGAGCTGTTTTTT. Residues: CASSSYGQGAGELFF. The complete variable domain, with remaining parts taken from reference TRBV5-1 and TRBJ2-2, reads KAGVTQTPRYLIKTRGQQVTLSCSPISGHRSVSWYQQTPGQGLQFLFEYFSETQRNKGNFPGRFSGRQFSNSRSEMNVSTLELGDSALYLCASSSYGQGAGELFFGEGSRLTVL.

V is TRBV6-2 or TRBV6-3 and J is TRBJ2-2; D ambiguous. The CDR3 length is 12 residues. CDR1 is MNHEY and CDR2 is SVGEGT in the germline V gene. V was trimmed by 6 bases and J by 6 bases, leaving 8 bases between them. Here the CDR3 DNA reads TGTGCCAGCAGCATAGTTCCCGGGGAGCTGTTTTTT. It translates to CASSIVPGELFF.

CDR3 coding DNA: TGTGCCAGCAGCCAAGACTACCTAGATACGCAGTATTTT. This sequence encodes CASSQDYLDTQYF. The V and J genes are TRBV3-1 (or the pseudogene TRBV3-2) and TRBJ2-3; D remains ambiguous. This CDR3 is 13 amino acids long. V dropped 0 bases and J dropped 5 bases, with 6 bases sitting between them. Germline loops: CDR1 LGHDT, CDR2 YNNKEL (reference sequence).

Only one count was recorded for this clone. V gene TRBV19 combines with J gene TRBJ2-7, with D possibly TRBD2 on 7 matching bases. Trimming took off 10 bases at V and 5 bases at J, with 18 bases between the two ends. The CDR3 sequence is 13 residues long. Germline CDR1 is LNHDA and CDR2 is SQIVND (reference sequence). The CDR3 sequence: CATGQSGRDEQYF. The CDR3 DNA follows: TGTGCCACCGGACAGTCGGGGAGGGACGAGCAGTACTTC.

The chain links TRBV27 to TRBJ2-5, with D unclear. Trimming stripped 0 bases from V and 6 bases from J, with 8 bases between. Looked up from germline, CDR1 is MNHEY and CDR2 is SMNVEV (reference sequence). The length of the CDR3 is 13 residues. CDR3 loop: CASSLSARKTQYF. The DNA of the CDR3 is TGTGCCAGCAGTTTATCAGCGAGGAAGACCCAGTACTTC.

Concerning this clone: The DNA is left out, because the CDR3 cannot be placed on it with certainty; the CDR3 is given as TCRdb lists it. The rearrangement joins TRBV2 to TRBJ1-4; TRBD1, as called in the table, went unchecked against the DNA. Germline V gives CDR1 SNHLY, CDR2 FYNNEI. Termini included, the CDR3 measures 16 amino acids. CDR3 sequence: CASILGQGKGNEKLFF.

V is TRBV7-2 and J is TRBJ2-5; D might be TRBD2 (5 bases). The CDR3 covers 19 residues. The ends were cut back, 5 bases at V and 3 bases at J, with 28 bases in the middle. From germline, CDR1 is SGHTA and CDR2 FQGNSA. CDR3 nucleotide sequence: TGTGCCAGCAGCCCCAGTACCCCGTGGAGCGGAGGATTGAAAGAGACCCAGTACTTC. This sequence encodes CASSPSTPWSGGLKETQYF.

The chain couples TRBV7-9 to TRBJ2-5; 10 nucleotides align to TRBD2. V lost 3 bases and J lost 3; bases outside the gene matches: 1. The CDR3 extends over 14 amino acids. The V gene's germline CDR1 is SEHNR and CDR2 FQNEAQ (reference sequence). Here the CDR3 DNA reads TGTGCCAGCAGCTTTCTAGCGGGAGAAGAGACCCAGTACTTC. Encoded protein: CASSFLAGEETQYF.

The chain recombines TRBV2 with TRBJ2-7; 10 bases align to TRBD2. The ends lost 6 bases at V and 2 bases at J; junction bases unmatched: 4. Per germline, CDR1 SNHLY and CDR2 FYNNEI. This CDR3 comprises 14 residues. The CDR3 protein is CASRPSGGAYEQYF. The DNA for the CDR3 is TGTGCCAGCAGGCCCAGCGGGGGGGCCTACGAGCAGTACTTC.

As for this clone: A junction end diverges from the germline sequence, so it may reflect a read error. V and J are TRBV27 and TRBJ1-5, with TRBD1 matching over 9 bases. CDR3 length equals 16 residues. In germline, CDR1 is MNHEY, CDR2 SMNVEV (reference sequence). This CDR3 is CASSLGQGRENLPQHF. CDR3 coding DNA: TGTGCCAGCAGTTTGGGACAGGGCAGGGAGAATCTGCCCCAGCATTTT.

The V gene is TRBV9, the J gene TRBJ1-4; perhaps TRBD1 as D (6 bases). This CDR3 is built from 13 residues. Germline V lookup: CDR1 SGDLS, CDR2 YYNGEE. V was shortened by 4 bases and J by 8 bases, with 12 bases between the two germline ends. DNA for the CDR3: TGTGCCAGCAGCTCTGGGACACGCGAAAAACTGTTTTTT. Its protein product is CASSSGTREKLFF. The whole variable domain, remainder taken from reference TRBV9 and TRBJ1-4, is DSGVTQTPKHLITATGQRVTLRCSPRSGDLSVYWYQQSLDQGLQFLIQYYNGEERAKGNILERFSAQQFPDLHSELNLSSLELGDSALYFCASSSGTREKLFFGSGTQLSVL.

The J gene is TRBJ1-1, the V gene TRBV2, with a tentative D call TRBD1 (6 bases). CDR3 length equals 14 residues. The V gene lost 6 bases and the J gene lost 0 bases, with 11 bases spanning the gap. Germline V gene data show CDR1 as SNHLY and CDR2 as FYNNEI. The CDR3 DNA sequence: TGTGCCAGCAGCCTACGGACAGTGAACACTGAAGCTTTCTTT. Its translation is CASSLRTVNTEAFF.

This clone has just one count. The chain joins TRBV5-4 to TRBJ1-4; D not certain. CDR3 length: 14 residues. Per germline, CDR1 SGHNT and CDR2 YYREEE (reference sequence). The V gene lost 1 base and the J gene lost 8 bases, with 12 bases spanning the gap. The CDR3, as DNA: TGTGCCAGCAGCTTGCAAACCTCCGCGGAAAAACTGTTTTTT. Amino acid sequence: CASSLQTSAEKLFF.

The J gene is TRBJ2-7, the V gene TRBV1; the D call in the table, TRBD2, was not verified against the DNA. TRBV1 is noted as a pseudogene. CDR3 size: 15 residues. CDR3 residues: CTSKWGVGLAYEQYF. The DNA of the CDR3 is TGCACCAGCAAGTGGGGAGTGGGGTTGGCCTACGAGCAGTACTTC.

In DNA form, the CDR3 reads TGCGCCAGCAGCCATGCACTAGCGGGGACCTACAATGAGCAGTTCTTC. Its protein is CASSHALAGTYNEQFF. The gene calls are TRBV4-3 and TRBJ2-1; 10 positions match TRBD2. J was trimmed by 2 bases and V by 3 bases; bases with no gene match: 4. The length of the CDR3 is 16 residues. Germline V gene sequence: CDR1 LGHNA, CDR2 YSLEER.